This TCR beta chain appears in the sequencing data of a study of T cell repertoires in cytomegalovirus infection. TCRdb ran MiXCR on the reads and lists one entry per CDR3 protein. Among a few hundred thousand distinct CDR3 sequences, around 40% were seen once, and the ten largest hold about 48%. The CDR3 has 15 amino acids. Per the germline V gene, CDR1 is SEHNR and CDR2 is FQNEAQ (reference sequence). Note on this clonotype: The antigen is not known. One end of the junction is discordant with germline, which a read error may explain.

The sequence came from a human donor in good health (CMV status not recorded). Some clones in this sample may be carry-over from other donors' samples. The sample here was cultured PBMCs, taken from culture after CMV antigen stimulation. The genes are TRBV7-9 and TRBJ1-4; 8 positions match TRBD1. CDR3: CASSLATGVAEKLFF. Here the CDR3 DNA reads TGTGCCAGCAGCCTAGCGACAGGGGTTGCTGAAAAACTGTTTTTT. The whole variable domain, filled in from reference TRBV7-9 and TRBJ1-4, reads DTGVSQNPRHKITKRGQNVTFRCDPISEHNRLYWYRQTLGQGPEFLTYFQNEAQLEKSRLLSDRFSAERPKGSFSTLEIQRTEQGDSAMYLCASSLATGVAEKLFFGSGTQLSVL.